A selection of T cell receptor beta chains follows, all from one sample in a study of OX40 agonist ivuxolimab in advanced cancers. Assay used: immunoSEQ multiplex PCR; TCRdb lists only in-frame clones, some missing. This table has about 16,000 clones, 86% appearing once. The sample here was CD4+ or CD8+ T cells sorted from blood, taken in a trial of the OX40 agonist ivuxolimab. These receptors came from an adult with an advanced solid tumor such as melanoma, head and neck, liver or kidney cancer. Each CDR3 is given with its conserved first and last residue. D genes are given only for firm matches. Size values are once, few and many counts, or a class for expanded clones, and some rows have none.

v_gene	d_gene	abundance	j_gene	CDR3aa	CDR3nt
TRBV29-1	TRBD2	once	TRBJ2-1	CSVSSGRVRNEQFF	TGCAGCGTTAGTAGCGGGAGGGTCAGAAATGAGCAGTTCTTC
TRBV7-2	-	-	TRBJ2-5	CASSSGYGTQYF	TGTGCCAGCAGCTCCGGATATGGGACCCAGTACTTC
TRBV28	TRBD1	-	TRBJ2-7	CASRGTGGPDYEQYF	TGTGCCAGCAGAGGTACAGGGGGCCCAGACTACGAGCAGTACTTC
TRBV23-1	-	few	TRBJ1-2	CASSRVRGYGYTF	TGCGCCAGCAGTCGGGTCCGGGGCTATGGCTACACCTTC
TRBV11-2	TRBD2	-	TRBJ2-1	CASSPLPSGNYNEQFF	TGTGCCAGCAGCCCGCTCCCTAGCGGAAACTACAATGAGCAGTTCTTC
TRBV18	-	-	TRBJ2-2	CASSLPGMNTGELFF	TGTGCCAGCTCCCTACCAGGAATGAACACCGGGGAGCTGTTTTTT
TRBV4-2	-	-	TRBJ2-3	CASSQGGGTDTQYF	TGTGCCAGCAGCCAAGGCGGGGGCACAGATACGCAGTATTTT
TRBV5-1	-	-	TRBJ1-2	CASSLERSGSYTF	TGCGCCAGCAGCTTGGAGAGGTCAGGGAGCTACACCTTC
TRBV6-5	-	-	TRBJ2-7	CASSSTGSSLWEQYF	TGTGCCAGCAGTTCCACAGGATCCTCGCTATGGGAGCAGTACTTC
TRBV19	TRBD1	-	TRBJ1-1	CASSINRGSEAFF	TGTGCCAGTAGTATAAACAGGGGCTCTGAAGCTTTCTTT
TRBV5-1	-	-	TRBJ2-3	CASSLGLDPLATDTQYF	TGCGCCAGCAGCTTGGGCTTGGATCCCCTCGCCACAGATACGCAGTATTTT
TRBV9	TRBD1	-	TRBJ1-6	CASSIRQGGSPLHF	TGTGCCAGCAGCATCAGACAGGGAGGTTCACCCCTCCACTTT
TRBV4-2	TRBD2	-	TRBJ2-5	CASSLWGGQETQYF	TGTGCCAGCAGCTTGTGGGGGGGACAAGAGACCCAGTACTTC
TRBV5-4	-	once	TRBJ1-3	CASSLQGSSGNTIYF	TGTGCCAGCAGTCTCCAGGGTAGCTCTGGAAACACCATATATTTT
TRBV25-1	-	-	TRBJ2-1	CASRYNNEQFF	TGTGCCAGCCGTTATAACAATGAGCAGTTCTTC
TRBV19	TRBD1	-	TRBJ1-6	CASNAGTGGSPLHF	TGTGCCAGTAACGCCGGGACAGGGGGTTCACCCCTCCACTTT
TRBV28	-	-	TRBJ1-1	CASSLIAEAFF	TGTGCCAGCAGTTTAATCGCTGAAGCTTTCTTT
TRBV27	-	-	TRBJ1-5	CASSASGYNQPQHF	TGTGCCAGCAGTGCCTCAGGGTACAATCAGCCCCAGCATTTT
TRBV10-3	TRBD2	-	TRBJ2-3	CAIRGTSGRSDTQYF	TGTGCCATCAGGGGTACTAGCGGGAGGTCAGATACGCAGTATTTT
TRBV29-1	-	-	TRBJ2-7	CSVAQTGYSYEQYF	TGCAGCGTTGCCCAGACAGGTTACTCCTACGAGCAGTACTTC